These 18 T cell receptor beta chains were sequenced from one sample in a study of siplizumab effects on memory and regulatory T cells. Profiled with immunoSEQ multiplex PCR; TCRdb holds only in-frame clones, not every one. The sample consists of approximately 10,000 clones, approximately 45% of them appearing once. Over a period of under 7 days at 37 degrees C, the mixed lymphocyte reaction cells were cocultured. No antigens are known for them. Sequencing was done on a sample of CFSE-low (dividing) CD8+ T cells sorted from an allogeneic mixed lymphocyte reaction. These receptors all come from a human donor in good health; the cells came from an allogeneic mixed lymphocyte reaction. Some clones in this sample may be carry-over from other donors' samples.

The V gene is TRBV11-1, the J gene TRBJ2-1; D may be TRBD1 (8 bases). V lost 7 bases to trimming and J lost 2 bases, with 15 bases between them. The germline gives CDR1 SGHAT, CDR2 FQDESV (reference sequence). The CDR3 contains 15 residues. CDR3 sequence: CASNHRGGTYNEQFF. In DNA form, the CDR3 reads TGTGCCAGCAACCACAGGGGGGGAACCTACAATGAGCAGTTCTTC.

V gene TRBV7-8 combines with J gene TRBJ2-1; 12 nucleotides agree with TRBD2. The CDR3 is 15 residues long. Germline lookup yields CDR1 SGHVS and CDR2 FQNEAQ. After removal of 4 bases from V and 6 bases from J, the junction contained 4 bases not matched to a gene. The CDR3 DNA sequence: TGTGCCAGCAGCTCAACTAGCGGGGGGACCAATGAGCAGTTCTTC. Its protein product is CASSSTSGGTNEQFF. Looking up the rest from reference TRBV7-8 and TRBJ2-1 gives the full variable domain: GAGVSQSPRYKVAKRGQDVALRCDPISGHVSLFWYQQALGQGPEFLTYFQNEAQLDKSGLPSDRFFAERPEGSVSTLKIQRTQQEDSAVYLCASSSTSGGTNEQFFGPGTRLTVL.

The V and J genes are TRBV5-1 and TRBJ1-2; D unresolved. This CDR3 spans 14 amino acids. Looked up from germline, CDR1 is SGHRS and CDR2 is YFSETQ. The germline V and J ends were trimmed by 1 base and 4 bases, with 11 bases remaining between them. CDR3 protein: CASSLIPRTYGYTF. Written as DNA, the CDR3 is TGCGCCAGCAGCTTGATTCCCAGGACCTATGGCTACACCTTC.

About this clone: At one boundary the junction diverges from the germline segment, which might be a read error. The V gene is TRBV4-2, the J gene TRBJ1-1; 7 bases are a match to TRBD1. CDR1 is LGHNA and CDR2 is YNFKEQ in the germline V gene. The CDR3 runs to 13 residues. CDR3 sequence: CASSQDRTPDRAF. The CDR3 nucleotides read TGTGCCAGCAGCCAAGATAGAACCCCCGACAGGGCCTTT.

The J gene is TRBJ2-7, the V gene TRBV4-1, with D unresolved. Germline V gives CDR1 MGHRA, CDR2 YSYEKL. The CDR3 covers 16 residues. V was trimmed by 1 base and J by 0 bases, leaving 13 bases between them. CDR3: CASSQVEAVSSYEQYF. Here the CDR3 DNA reads TGCGCCAGCAGCCAAGTAGAGGCGGTGAGCTCCTACGAGCAGTACTTC.

This chain connects TRBV29-1 to TRBJ2-1, with D possibly TRBD2 on 5 matching bases. The CDR3 extends over 13 amino acids. V lost 7 bases and J lost 9, with 19 bases in between. Germline V CDR1 and CDR2: SQVTM, ANQGSEA. CDR3 residues: CSARAGELGEQFF. CDR3 bases: TGCAGCGCGCGGGCCGGAGAATTGGGTGAGCAGTTCTTC.

This chain uses TRBV7-6 with TRBJ2-7; D not certain. CDR3 length equals 11 residues. Trimming left V 5 bases short and J 4 bases short, with 6 bases between. Germline V lookup: CDR1 SGHVS, CDR2 FNYEAQ. CDR3 nucleotide sequence: TGTGCCAGCAGCCCGAGTTACGAGCAGTACTTC. It is translated as CASSPSYEQYF.

The V call is TRBV19, the J call TRBJ1-1; 7 bases line up with TRBD1. The CDR3 extends over 18 amino acids. After removal of 2 bases from V and 0 bases from J, the junction contained 12 bases not matched to a gene. CDR1 is LNHDA, CDR2 SQIVND, per germline (reference sequence). This CDR3 is CASSISIRSGGLNTEAFF. CDR3 bases: TGTGCCAGTAGTATAAGTATTCGGTCAGGGGGGTTGAACACTGAAGCTTTCTTT.

This sequence joins TRBV11-1 and TRBJ2-2; D uncertain. The V end was cut by 4 bases, the J end by 6 bases, with 12 bases between. The CDR3 runs to 14 residues. Germline loops: CDR1 SGHAT, CDR2 FQDESV (reference sequence). CDR3 amino acids: CASSYTSGAGELFF. The CDR3 DNA follows: TGTGCCAGCAGCTATACATCTGGCGCCGGGGAGCTGTTTTTT.

The rearrangement links TRBV5-4 to TRBJ1-1; D is uncertain. The ends were cut back, 0 bases at V and 10 bases at J, with 10 bases in the middle. Germline CDR1 is SGHNT and CDR2 is YYREEE (reference sequence). The CDR3 loop spans 12 amino acids. CDR3 nucleotides: TGTGCCAGCAGCTTGGTGGGTGTGGGAGCTTTCTTT. This encodes CASSLVGVGAFF. Using reference TRBV5-4 and TRBJ1-1 for the parts outside the CDR3, the full variable domain is ETGVTQSPTHLIKTRGQQVTLRCSSQSGHNTVSWYQQALGQGPQFIFQYYREEENGRGNFPPRFSGLQFPNYSSELNVNALELDDSALYLCASSLVGVGAFFGQGTRLTVV.

CDR3 bases: TGTGCCAGTAGTACTAGCCCGGGACTCTTCACAGATACGCAGTATTTT. It is translated as CASSTSPGLFTDTQYF. The chain uses TRBV19 and TRBJ2-3; maybe TRBD2 (6 bases). V was cut by 4 bases and J by 2 bases, with 16 bases left in between. Germline V gene data show CDR1 as LNHDA and CDR2 as SQIVND (reference sequence). The CDR3 runs 16 residues.

A note on this clone: The germline gene is not matched at one end of the junction; a read error may be the cause. The chain joins TRBV5-1 to TRBJ2-7; 12 positions agree with TRBD2. The germline V gene has CDR1 SGHRS and CDR2 YFSETQ. CDR3 length: 13 amino acids. The DNA of the CDR3 is TGTGCCAGCAGCTACGGACTAGCGGGGCTAGAGTACTTC. Translation: CASSYGLAGLEYF.

This clone was detected only a few times. V and J are TRBV4-1 and TRBJ2-7, with a weak D call TRBD2 (6 bases). V was shortened by 1 base and J by 7 bases, with 11 bases between the two germline ends. Germline V gene data show CDR1 as MGHRA and CDR2 as YSYEKL. The CDR3 is 13 residues long. The CDR3 region has the DNA TGCGCCAGCAGCCAAGGTCTAGCGTGGGAGCAGTACTTC. Protein product: CASSQGLAWEQYF.

The chain is built from TRBV4-1 and TRBJ1-1; D gene unclear. V dropped 1 base and J dropped 4 bases, with 16 bases sitting between them. The V gene's germline CDR1 is MGHRA and CDR2 YSYEKL. The CDR3 runs to 16 residues. The CDR3 region is CASSQVVYLTGTEAFF. In DNA, the CDR3 is TGCGCCAGCAGCCAAGTTGTATACCTAACTGGCACTGAAGCTTTCTTT.

The J gene is TRBJ2-7, the V gene TRBV18; D is uncertain. In germline, CDR1 is KGHSH, CDR2 LQKENI. This CDR3 comprises 14 residues. V was trimmed by 3 bases and J by 3 bases, leaving 12 bases between them. The CDR3: CASSPEKGYYEQYF. CDR3 DNA sequence: TGTGCCAGCTCACCTGAAAAAGGATACTACGAGCAGTACTTC.

V gene TRBV27 combines with J gene TRBJ2-7, with TRBD1 as a possible D gene (6 bases). The V end was cut by 8 bases, the J end by 2 bases, with 10 bases between. This CDR3 comprises 12 residues. CDR1 is MNHEY and CDR2 is SMNVEV in the germline V gene (reference sequence). CDR3 region: CASGHRAYEQYF. CDR3 DNA sequence: TGTGCCAGCGGTCACAGGGCCTACGAGCAGTACTTC.

The rearrangement links TRBV9 to TRBJ2-5; 11 positions match TRBD2. Germline V gene data show CDR1 as SGDLS and CDR2 as YYNGEE. This CDR3 comprises 17 residues. Germline trimming cut 3 bases from V and 3 bases from J; bases unmatched to any gene: 10. The CDR3 is CASSAGGLAEFEETQYF. The CDR3 region has the DNA TGTGCCAGCAGCGCCGGGGGACTAGCGGAATTCGAAGAGACCCAGTACTTC.

J is TRBJ1-1 and V is TRBV29-1; no reliable D call. This CDR3 is 12 amino acids long. Trimming took off 5 bases at V and 3 bases at J, with 10 bases between the two ends. Germline assignment: CDR1 SQVTM and CDR2 ANQGSEA. The chain's CDR3 is CSVLPGDTEAFF. CDR3 in DNA: TGCAGCGTTCTTCCCGGGGACACTGAAGCTTTCTTT.